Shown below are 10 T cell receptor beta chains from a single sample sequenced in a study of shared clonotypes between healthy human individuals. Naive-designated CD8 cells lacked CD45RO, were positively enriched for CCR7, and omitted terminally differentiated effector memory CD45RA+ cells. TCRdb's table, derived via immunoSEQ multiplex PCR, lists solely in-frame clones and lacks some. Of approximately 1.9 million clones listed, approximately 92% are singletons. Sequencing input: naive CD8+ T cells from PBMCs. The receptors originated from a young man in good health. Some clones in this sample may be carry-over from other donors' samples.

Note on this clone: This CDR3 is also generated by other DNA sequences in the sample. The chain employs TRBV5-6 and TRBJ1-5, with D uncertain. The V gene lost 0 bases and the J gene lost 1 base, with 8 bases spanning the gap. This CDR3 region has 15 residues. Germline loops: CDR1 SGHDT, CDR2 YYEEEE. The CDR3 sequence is CASSLGGSSNQPQHF. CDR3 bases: TGTGCCAGCAGCTTGGGAGGATCCAGCAATCAGCCCCAGCATTTT. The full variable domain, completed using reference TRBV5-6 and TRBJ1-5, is DAGVTQSPTHLIKTRGQQVTLRCSPKSGHDTVSWYQQALGQGPQFIFQYYEEEERQRGNFPDRFSGHQFPNYSSELNVNALLLGDSALYLCASSLGGSSNQPQHFGDGTRLSIL.

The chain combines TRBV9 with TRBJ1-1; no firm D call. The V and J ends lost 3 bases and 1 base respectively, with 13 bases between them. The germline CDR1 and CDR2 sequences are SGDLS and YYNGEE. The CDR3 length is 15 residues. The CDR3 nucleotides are TGTGCCAGCAGCGAGCTAATTGCGGGGAACACTGAAGCTTTCTTT. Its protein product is CASSELIAGNTEAFF.

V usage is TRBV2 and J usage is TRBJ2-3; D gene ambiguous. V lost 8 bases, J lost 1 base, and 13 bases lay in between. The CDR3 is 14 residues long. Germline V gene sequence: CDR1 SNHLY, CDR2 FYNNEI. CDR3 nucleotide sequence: TGTGCCAGCTGGGCGGATGGGGGCACAGATACGCAGTATTTT. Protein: CASWADGGTDTQYF.

In DNA, the CDR3 is TGTGCCAGCAGTGTTGGCAGATCAGATACGCAGTATTTT. Its protein product is CASSVGRSDTQYF. The J gene is TRBJ2-3, the V gene TRBV27; no reliable D call. Trimming took off 5 bases at V and 4 bases at J, with 10 bases between the two ends. The CDR3 runs to 13 residues. CDR1 is MNHEY and CDR2 is SMNVEV in the germline V gene (reference sequence).

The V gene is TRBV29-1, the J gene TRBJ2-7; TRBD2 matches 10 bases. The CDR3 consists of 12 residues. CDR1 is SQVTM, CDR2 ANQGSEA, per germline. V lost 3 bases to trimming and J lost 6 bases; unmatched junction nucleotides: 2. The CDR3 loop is CSVEGLAREQYF. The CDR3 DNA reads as TGCAGCGTTGAGGGACTAGCGCGCGAGCAGTACTTC.

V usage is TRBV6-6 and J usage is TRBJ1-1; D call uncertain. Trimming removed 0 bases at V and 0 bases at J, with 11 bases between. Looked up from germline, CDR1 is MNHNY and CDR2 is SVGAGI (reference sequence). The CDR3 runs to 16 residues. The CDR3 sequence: CASSYSHVGMNTEAFF. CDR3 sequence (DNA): TGTGCCAGCAGTTACTCTCACGTGGGTATGAACACTGAAGCTTTCTTT.

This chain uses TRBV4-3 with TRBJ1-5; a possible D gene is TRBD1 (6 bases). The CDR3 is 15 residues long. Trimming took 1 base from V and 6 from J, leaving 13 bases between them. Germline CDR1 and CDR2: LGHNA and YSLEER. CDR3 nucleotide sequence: TGCGCCAGCAGCCAAGGGGTAGGGGGGGGTCAGCCCCAGCATTTT. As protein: CASSQGVGGGQPQHF.

The CDR3 region is CASSENTGELFF. DNA of the CDR3: TGCGCCAGCAGCGAGAACACCGGGGAGCTGTTTTTT. This sequence joins TRBV10-2 and TRBJ2-2, with D unresolved. Germline V CDR1 and CDR2: WSHSY, SAAADI. The CDR3 has 12 residues. V was clipped by 6 bases and J by 1 base, with 3 bases between them.

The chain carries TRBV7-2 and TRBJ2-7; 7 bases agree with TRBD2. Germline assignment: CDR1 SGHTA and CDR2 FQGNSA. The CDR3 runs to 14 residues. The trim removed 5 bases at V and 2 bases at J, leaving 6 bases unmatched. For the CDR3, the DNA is TGTGCCAGCAGCCCAGCGGGGCCACCCTACGAGCAGTACTTC. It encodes CASSPAGPPYEQYF.

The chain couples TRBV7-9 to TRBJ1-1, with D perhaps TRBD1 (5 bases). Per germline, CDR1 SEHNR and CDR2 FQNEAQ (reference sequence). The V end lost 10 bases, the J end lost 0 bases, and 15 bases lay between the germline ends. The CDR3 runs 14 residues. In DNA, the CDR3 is TGTGCCATCGAAGACAGCGGGTTGAACACTGAAGCTTTCTTT. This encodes CAIEDSGLNTEAFF.